One and the same sample provided the 22 T cell receptor beta chains below, sequenced in a study of T-cell memory formation after mild COVID-19. TCRdb re-called the 5' RACE reads with MiXCR, one entry per CDR3 protein. The table has some 320,000 distinct CDR3 sequences, around an eighth seen once; the top ten hold 21%. The sequenced sample was PBMCs or a T cell subset sorted from them (not recorded which). All receptors derive from a man younger than 35 who had mild COVID-19 (a few samples of this study predate the infection). Cell type and time point are not known.

This clonotype has just a few counts. The rearrangement joins TRBV6-2 or TRBV6-3 to TRBJ2-3; D is undetermined. The CDR3 sequence is 16 residues long. The V gene lost 2 bases and the J gene lost 2 bases, with 14 bases spanning the gap. CDR1 and CDR2 from the germline V gene are MNHEY and SVGEGT. CDR3 nucleotide sequence: TGTGCCAGCAGTTACCGCGTGGGCCTGCTCACAGATACGCAGTATTTT. It codes for CASSYRVGLLTDTQYF.

This sequence joins TRBV6-6 and TRBJ2-7; tentative D call: TRBD1 (6 bases). The CDR3 extends over 15 amino acids. V dropped 2 bases and J dropped 2 bases, with 13 bases sitting between them. Germline V gives CDR1 MNHNY, CDR2 SVGAGI (reference sequence). The CDR3 bases are TGTGCCAGCAGTTACGGCCTCGGACAGCCCTACGAGCAGTACTTC. Protein sequence: CASSYGLGQPYEQYF.

This clonotype was counted a few times. J is TRBJ1-3 and V is TRBV29-1, with unresolved D. This CDR3 spans 14 amino acids. Trimming took 7 bases from V and 4 from J, leaving 17 bases between them. The V gene's germline CDR1 is SQVTM and CDR2 ANQGSEA. CDR3 protein: CSAILGMGGNTIYF. CDR3 DNA: TGCAGCGCCATTCTAGGGATGGGAGGAAACACCATATATTTT.

In its sample, this clonotype was seen a few times. This chain uses TRBV10-3 with TRBJ2-7; D call uncertain. CDR1 is ENHRY, CDR2 SYGVKD, per germline. Trimming took off 8 bases at V and 5 bases at J, with 13 bases between the two ends. This CDR3 is 12 amino acids long. CDR3 in amino acids: CAISRAGDEQYV. The CDR3 DNA sequence: TGTGCCATCTCCCGGGCTGGGGACGAGCAGTACGTC.

This clonotype was detected a few times. The V gene is TRBV4-1, the J gene TRBJ1-4; D unresolved. Germline values: CDR1 MGHRA, CDR2 YSYEKL. The V end lost 2 bases, the J end lost 6 bases, and 13 bases lay between the germline ends. The CDR3 consists of 15 residues. The CDR3 sequence is CASSQLSRMDEKLFF. DNA for the CDR3: TGCGCCAGCAGCCAACTCAGCAGAATGGATGAAAAACTGTTTTTT.

V and J are TRBV20-1 and TRBJ1-5; tentatively, D is TRBD1 (5 bases). Germline lookup yields CDR1 DFQATT and CDR2 SNEGSKA (reference sequence). V was cut by 6 bases and J by 5 bases, with 17 bases left in between. The CDR3 is made up of 14 amino acids. CDR3 in DNA: TGCAGTGCCCCCGGGGGGGTAGGGGATCAGCCCCAGCATTTT. Its translation: CSAPGGVGDQPQHF.

The V gene is TRBV19, the J gene TRBJ1-2; no definite D call. The V gene's germline CDR1 is LNHDA and CDR2 SQIVND (reference sequence). V lost 7 bases, J lost 6 bases, and 3 bases lay in between. The CDR3 sequence is 9 residues long. The CDR3 DNA reads TGTGCCAGTACCCATGGCTACACCTTC. Its protein product is CASTHGYTF.

This clonotype was observed a handful of times. This sequence joins TRBV28 and TRBJ1-5, with 10 bases matching TRBD1. Germline V gene data show CDR1 as MDHEN and CDR2 as SYDVKM. V shed 8 bases, J shed 6 bases, and the junction held 7 bases outside the gene matches. The CDR3 is made up of 14 amino acids. The CDR3 coding sequence is TGTGCCAGCCGATTGACAGGGGGCTTTCAGCCCCAGCATTTT. Translated, it gives CASRLTGGFQPQHF.

This clonotype was counted ten times or more. The V gene is TRBV20-1, the J gene TRBJ2-5; D not certain. V dropped 3 bases and J dropped 9 bases, with 23 bases sitting between them. The CDR3 consists of 15 residues. The V gene's germline CDR1 is DFQATT and CDR2 SNEGSKA (reference sequence). The CDR3 DNA follows: TGCAGTGCTAGCGTTTCAGCGCTGACTCCTGGCTCCCAGTACTTC. Translating gives CSASVSALTPGSQYF.

This clonotype appeared a few times. The rearrangement links TRBV11-2 to TRBJ2-3, with D perhaps assigned TRBD1 or TRBD2 (6 bases each). Trimming took off 4 bases at V and 1 base at J, with 12 bases between the two ends. This CDR3 region has 15 residues. Germline V gives CDR1 SGHAT, CDR2 FQNNGV. This CDR3 is CASSSLGGRTDTQYF. Here the CDR3 DNA reads TGTGCCAGCAGCTCCCTCGGGGGCCGCACAGATACGCAGTATTTT.

A few counts support this clonotype. This chain uses TRBV5-1 with TRBJ2-5, with 7 bases lining up with TRBD1. Germline V gene data show CDR1 as SGHRS and CDR2 as YFSETQ. The CDR3 covers 14 residues. The junction had 4 bases not matched to a gene; V was cut back by 2 bases and J by 3 bases. This CDR3 is CASSFAGTEETQYF. The CDR3 DNA sequence: TGCGCCAGCAGCTTCGCCGGGACAGAAGAGACCCAGTACTTC.

The chain employs TRBV9 and TRBJ2-2; 8 bases agree with TRBD1. The CDR3 has 15 amino acids. CDR1 and CDR2 (germline): SGDLS, YYNGEE. The trim removed 3 bases at V and 1 base at J, leaving 2 bases unmatched. CDR3 nucleotide sequence: TGTGCCAGCAGCGAAGGGACAGGGAACACCGGGGAGCTGTTTTTT. This encodes CASSEGTGNTGELFF.

The chain joins TRBV20-1 to TRBJ1-5; TRBD1 agrees at 8 bases. V gave up 3 bases and J gave up 6 bases; unmatched junction bases: 7. Germline assignment: CDR1 DFQATT and CDR2 SNEGSKA (reference sequence). This CDR3 is 14 amino acids long. The CDR3 DNA follows: TGCAGTGCTAGTTTGCAGGGGGCAAGTCAGCCCCAGCATTTT. The encoded protein is CSASLQGASQPQHF.

This clonotype was seen repeatedly, ten times or more. The chain employs TRBV9 and TRBJ1-1; D call uncertain. V gave up 4 bases and J gave up 4 bases, with 8 bases separating them. Germline lookup yields CDR1 SGDLS and CDR2 YYNGEE. The CDR3 runs to 12 residues. CDR3 nucleotides: TGTGCCAGCAGCTCAGGATCCACTGAAGCTTTCTTT. Amino acids: CASSSGSTEAFF.

There are a few counts of this clonotype. The chain links TRBV20-1 to TRBJ2-3; 9 bases match TRBD2. The V gene's germline CDR1 is DFQATT and CDR2 SNEGSKA (reference sequence). CDR3 length equals 15 residues. V shed 5 bases and J 7 bases; nucleotides not matched to a gene: 13. CDR3 sequence: CSAGTSGFPLHTQYF. The CDR3 nucleotides read TGCAGTGCTGGAACTAGCGGGTTCCCCCTACATACGCAGTATTTT.

This clonotype turned up a few times. This chain joins TRBV7-2 and TRBJ2-2, with 9 bases aligning to TRBD2. The CDR3 runs 16 residues. Per the germline V gene, CDR1 is SGHTA and CDR2 is FQGNSA. The J segment lost 2 bases and the V segment lost 2 bases, leaving 3 bases of the junction unmatched. CDR3 sequence reads: CASSLFSGGNTGELFF. CDR3 nucleotides: TGTGCCAGCAGCTTATTTAGCGGGGGTAACACCGGGGAGCTGTTTTTT.

The rearrangement links TRBV7-3 to TRBJ2-1, with 13 nucleotides matching TRBD2. This CDR3 is built from 15 residues. CDR1 is SGHTA and CDR2 is FQGTGA in the germline V gene. With 5 bases clipped from V and 8 bases from J, the junction kept 6 bases outside the gene matches. CDR3: CASSPLAGGLYEQFF. CDR3 sequence (DNA): TGTGCCAGCAGCCCACTAGCGGGGGGGTTGTATGAGCAGTTCTTC.

This chain connects TRBV6-5 to TRBJ1-5; 7 positions agree with TRBD1. This CDR3 has 14 residues. Germline-derived CDR1 and CDR2 are MNHEY and SVGAGI. With V trimmed by 5 bases and J by 7 bases, 8 bases remained unmatched. The CDR3 coding sequence is TGTGCCAGCAGTCTCGGACAGGCCGGGCAGCCCCAGCATTTT. Protein: CASSLGQAGQPQHF.

This clonotype was found once. V usage is TRBV7-2 and J usage is TRBJ1-2; no definite D call. From germline, CDR1 is SGHTA and CDR2 FQGNSA. The ends were cut back, 3 bases at V and 5 bases at J, with 7 bases in the middle. This CDR3 region has 12 residues. The CDR3 DNA sequence: TGTGCCAGCAGCTTCGTGTCTTATGGCTACACCTTC. Translated: CASSFVSYGYTF.

The chain joins TRBV7-2 to TRBJ2-1; 8 bases fit TRBD1. J was trimmed by 7 bases and V by 4 bases; bases with no gene match: 24. Germline CDR1 SGHTA, CDR2 FQGNSA. CDR3 size: 20 residues. CDR3 sequence reads: CASSWTLGQEQNRRLNEQFF. The CDR3 bases are TGTGCCAGCAGCTGGACTTTGGGACAGGAGCAGAACCGGAGGCTTAATGAGCAGTTCTTC.

The chain is built from TRBV29-1 and TRBJ1-1; no clear D gene. The CDR3 has 14 amino acids. V lost 7 bases, J lost 1 base, and 16 bases lay in between. Per the germline V gene, CDR1 is SQVTM and CDR2 is ANQGSEA. For the CDR3, the DNA is TGCAGCGGATCGACTTCTTGGTGGAACACTGAAGCTTTCTTT. It encodes CSGSTSWWNTEAFF. Full variable domain (remainder filled in from reference TRBV29-1 and TRBJ1-1): SAVISQKPSRDICQRGTSLTIQCQVDSQVTMMFWYRQQPGQSLTLIATANQGSEATYESGFVIDKFPISRPNLTFSTLTVSNMSPEDSSIYLCSGSTSWWNTEAFFGQGTRLTVV.

V is TRBV7-2 and J is TRBJ2-7; TRBD2 matches 8 bases. From germline, CDR1 is SGHTA and CDR2 FQGNSA. The CDR3 has 16 amino acids. After removal of 5 bases from V and 2 bases from J, the junction contained 11 bases not matched to a gene. CDR3 sequence (DNA): TGTGCCAGCAGCCAGAGCCAGCGGCGGGGGGCCTACGAGCAGTACTTC. Residues: CASSQSQRRGAYEQYF.